This is a list of T cell receptor beta chains from one sample in a study of cytomegalovirus exposure and HLA in healthy donors. The repertoire was sequenced with immunoSEQ multiplex PCR; TCRdb's copy has only in-frame clones and lacks some. The sample consists of 110,000 to 150,000 clones, 70% of them appearing once. Input material: PBMCs. Source of these receptors: a woman aged 55-69 years in good health and CMV-seropositive. CDR3s leave out the opening cysteine and the closing phenylalanine or tryptophan. Size is stated for part of the rows, as once, few or many counts, or as a class when the clone is expanded.

size,V,J,CDR3
few,TRBV6-1,TRBJ2-1,ASDRANEQF
once,TRBV5-1,TRBJ1-3,ATKGTPGNTIY
NA,TRBV5-4,TRBJ2-7,ASSLTGGPGI
NA,TRBV6-5,TRBJ2-4,ASMRENIQY
NA,TRBV19,TRBJ2-7,ASSAEQTPYEQY
few,TRBV4-1,TRBJ2-7,ASSFPGGESYEQY
NA,TRBV28,TRBJ1-5,ASSGVKEPQH
few,TRBV20-1,TRBJ2-7,SAKRLREQY
NA,TRBV7-9,TRBJ1-1,ASSRDLGVNTEAF
many,TRBV25-1,TRBJ2-1,ASSVGLGAEQF
NA,TRBV6-5,TRBJ1-1,ASSYDSRSEAF
NA,TRBV29-1,TRBJ2-3,SVPAGTGGPRTDTQY
NA,TRBV12-5,TRBJ2-2,ASGLKTSGLGELF
once,TRBV2,TRBJ1-5,ASCTTRQGNQPQH
NA,TRBV6-4,TRBJ2-6,ASSDGAGANVLT
NA,TRBV28,TRBJ2-7,ASSLYPVSYEQY
NA,TRBV29-1,TRBJ2-1,SVVRGTSSYNEQF
NA,TRBV6-1,TRBJ1-4,ASRVDISKLF
NA,TRBV19,TRBJ2-2,ASSIGRLATGELF
NA,TRBV10-3,TRBJ1-1,AISEPRDRPF
NA,TRBV6-5,TRBJ2-7,ASSYWGESSYEQY
NA,TRBV30,TRBJ1-1,AWNRGLNTEAF
NA,TRBV28,TRBJ1-1,ASRGPTGAFTEAF
NA,TRBV4-2,TRBJ2-5,ASSQGLSSAKETQY
NA,TRBV28,TRBJ1-1,ASTPDVSRGTEAF
NA,TRBV7-2,TRBJ2-7,ASSPGGAGGYEQY
NA,TRBV9,TRBJ1-2,ASSATTGGMDGYT
NA,TRBV5-5,NA,ASMQYLGQVGNYEQY
few,TRBV19,TRBJ2-3,ASSTIQGIGTDTQY
NA,TRBV9,TRBJ2-5,ASSVGTIQETQY
NA,TRBV5-5,TRBJ1-5,ASSGGQGALGNQPQH
NA,TRBV6-6,TRBJ1-1,ASNEGNTEAF
NA,TRBV6-5,TRBJ1-1,ASTRGRGTEAF
NA,TRBV7-2,TRBJ1-2,ASSLEGSGLRSYT
NA,TRBV6-1,TRBJ2-2,ASSDQGESTGELF
once,TRBV28,TRBJ2-3,ASSSSGKGADTQY
once,TRBV19,TRBJ2-7,ASSMQGASYEQY
NA,TRBV19,TRBJ2-3,ASSIASGASTDTQY
NA,TRBV2,TRBJ1-2,ASRDRDRFLGGYT
NA,TRBV18,TRBJ2-2,ASSPLPAGGTGELF
NA,TRBV7-3,TRBJ2-2,ASSSTGAITGELF
NA,TRBV18,TRBJ2-7,ASSPNLGQGNEQY
NA,TRBV5-6,TRBJ2-6,ASSSGTGSGANVLT
NA,TRBV15,TRBJ1-5,ATSREGTGNQPQH
NA,TRBV4-1,TRBJ1-2,ASSHPGQSNYGYT
NA,TRBV2,TRBJ1-3,ASTFKQGGGNTIY
NA,TRBV28,TRBJ2-1,ASSSSGTSAYNEQF
NA,TRBV6-6,TRBJ2-1,ASSYSNEEFVQF
NA,TRBV5-1,TRBJ2-5,ASSSNGRQETQY